Sequencing of this T cell receptor (beta chain) was carried out in a study of neoadjuvant anti-PD-1 for oral cavity cancer. Noted time point: after neoadjuvant nivolumab, at surgical resection. Trimming shortened V by 3 bases and J by 1 base, and 10 bases separated the two germline ends. The germline V gene encodes CDR1 WSHSY and CDR2 SAAADI. This CDR3 is 14 amino acids long. Profiling relied on immunoSEQ multiplex PCR, and the TCRdb table lists in-frame clones only, not all of them. The table includes about 14,000 clones, roughly 74% detected once. The chain employs TRBV10-2 and TRBJ2-7; TRBD2 might be the D (5 bases). This TCR derives from a person aged 35 to 85 with oral cavity squamous cell carcinoma. This material consisted of PBMCs, taken after nivolumab (anti-PD-1) treatment. The DNA of the CDR3 is TGCGCCAGCAGTGACTGGGGAGTATCCTACGAGCAGTACTTC. This codes for CASSDWGVSYEQYF.